This T cell receptor (beta chain) was recorded in a study of response to subunit inactivated influenza vaccine. This clonotype was detected a few times. TCRdb processed the RT-PCR reads anew with MiXCR; each CDR3 protein has one entry. The sample yields about 620,000 distinct CDR3 sequences, about 11% seen once. The CDR3 is made up of 12 amino acids. Trimming stripped 1 base from V and 10 bases from J, with 11 bases between. These same records also appear under a second study, on T cells expressing NK-cell markers. That study reports: UMIs accompanied the 5'RACE template switching by which TCR beta cDNA was made. Each TCR beta repertoire originated in sorted T cells that were CD3+CD56+NKG2C+, CD3+CD56+NKG2C- or CD3+CD56-NKG2C+. The study sequenced eight donors, seven HCMV-seropositive and one seronegative. The authors applied an anti-gamma-delta TCR antibody in several experiments, and it restricted sorting to alpha-beta TCR T cells.

The material sequenced was PBMCs from blood, taken on the day of vaccination. This chain uses TRBV12-3 or TRBV12-4 with TRBJ2-7; no clear D. This clonotype was sampled from a man aged 50 to 60 who received an inactivated influenza vaccine. The CDR3 protein is CASSLEPWVQYF. CDR3 DNA sequence: TGTGCCAGCAGTTTAGAACCCTGGGTTCAGTACTTC.